The clone carrying this T cell receptor (beta chain) was counted only a few times. Its antigen remains unidentified. This sample is part of a study of identical twins. Overall study results and limits: Within twin pairs, the out-of-frame alpha sequences they shared showed excess low generation probability. Conclusions rested on cross-sectional statistics rather than following the same donors.

From the 5' RACE reads, TCRdb called clonotypes with MiXCR, one entry per CDR3 protein. The table has 450,000 or so distinct CDR3 sequences, around 14% seen once. Trimming left V 2 bases short and J 4 bases short, with 12 bases between. Germline CDR1 MNHEY, CDR2 SMNVEV (reference sequence). The CDR3 spans 14 residues. The same specimen was also included in a second study, on yellow fever vaccine responses in identical twins. From that report: In identical twins, vaccine T cell responses appeared partly shared and partly individual.

Sequencing used CD4+ T cells sorted from blood. The genes are TRBV27 and TRBJ2-7; D might be TRBD2 (6 bases). The source of this sequence is a woman aged 18-29 years in good health. The CDR3 bases are TGTGCCAGCAGTTTAGGGGGGATCGGTTACGAGCAGTACTTC. This sequence encodes CASSLGGIGYEQYF.